A single sample is the source of the 7 T cell receptor beta chains below, sequenced in a study of T cell responses to AZD1222 COVID-19 vaccine. Some clones are missing from TCRdb's copy, which holds only in-frame ones; the method was immunoSEQ multiplex PCR. The sample lists 150,000 to 200,000 clones, roughly 90% seen once, with more than 1.5% in the top ten. The sequencing used peripheral blood, collected 28 days after the second AZD1222 dose. The receptor source for this set is an adult who received the AZD1222 COVID-19 vaccine.

In this sample, this clone turned up once. J is TRBJ1-6 and V is TRBV27; D is unresolved. This CDR3 comprises 15 residues. V was clipped by 1 base and J by 5 bases, with 9 bases between them. Germline loops: CDR1 MNHEY, CDR2 SMNVEV (reference sequence). The DNA for the CDR3 is TGTGCCAGCAGTTTATGGACTGCGGATAATTCACCCCTCCACTTT. Protein product: CASSLWTADNSPLHF.

The chain recombines TRBV5-1 with TRBJ1-1, with D possibly matching TRBD1 (5 bases). The CDR3 consists of 16 residues. Germline V gene data show CDR1 as SGHRS and CDR2 as YFSETQ. V lost 1 base, J lost 3 bases, and 16 bases lay in between. This chain's CDR3 is CASSLLGGVGHTEAFF. CDR3 nucleotide sequence: TGCGCCAGCAGCTTGCTCGGGGGAGTGGGTCACACTGAAGCTTTCTTT.

The V gene is TRBV7-2, the J gene TRBJ1-2; 10 bases fit TRBD1. The CDR3 is made up of 15 amino acids. Germline-derived CDR1 and CDR2 are SGHTA and FQGNSA. V trimming: 2 bases; J trimming: 8 bases; junction bases outside the gene matches: 8. The CDR3 DNA is TGTGCCAGCAGCTTAACCGGGACAGGGGAGGAGGGCTACACCTTC. This codes for CASSLTGTGEEGYTF. The complete variable domain, with remaining parts taken from reference TRBV7-2 and TRBJ1-2, reads GAGVSQSPSNKVTEKGKDVELRCDPISGHTALYWYRQSLGQGLEFLIYFQGNSAPDKSGLPSDRFSAERTGGSVSTLTIQRTQQEDSAVYLCASSLTGTGEEGYTFGSGTRLTVV.

The CDR3 loop is CASSPNRGSTDTQYF. The CDR3 bases are TGTGCCAGCAGCCCTAACAGGGGTAGTACAGATACGCAGTATTTT. The rearrangement joins TRBV3-1 (or the pseudogene TRBV3-2) to TRBJ2-3; 7 positions match TRBD1. The CDR3 totals 15 residues. CDR1 is LGHDT, CDR2 YNNKEL, per germline (reference sequence). The J segment lost 3 bases and the V segment lost 4 bases, leaving 7 bases of the junction unmatched.

The V and J genes are TRBV5-1 and TRBJ1-1; D is possibly TRBD1 (6 bases). The CDR3 extends over 16 amino acids. The V end was cut by 4 bases, the J end by 1 base, with 17 bases between. Germline CDR1 reads SGHRS; CDR2 reads YFSETQ. CDR3 coding DNA: TGCGCCAGCAGCGGGTGGGCAGGGGCCTCGAACACTGAAGCTTTCTTT. This encodes CASSGWAGASNTEAFF. Complete variable domain (other parts from reference TRBV5-1 and TRBJ1-1): KAGVTQTPRYLIKTRGQQVTLSCSPISGHRSVSWYQQTPGQGLQFLFEYFSETQRNKGNFPGRFSGRQFSNSRSEMNVSTLELGDSALYLCASSGWAGASNTEAFFGQGTRLTVV.

This sequence joins TRBV27 and TRBJ2-7; 8 bases line up with TRBD1. CDR1 is MNHEY and CDR2 is SMNVEV in the germline V gene (reference sequence). CDR3 length equals 15 residues. Trimming at V came to 5 bases and at J to 2 bases, leaving 8 bases not matched to a gene. DNA of the CDR3: TGTGCCAGCAGTCCGACAGGGGTCCCTCCCTACGAGCAGTACTTC. As protein: CASSPTGVPPYEQYF.

The genes are TRBV9 and TRBJ2-7; 7 bases are shared with TRBD1. The V segment lost 3 bases and the J segment 0 bases; nucleotides outside the gene matches: 9. Germline V gene data show CDR1 as SGDLS and CDR2 as YYNGEE. This CDR3 spans 16 amino acids. DNA for the CDR3: TGTGCCAGCAGCGCCCCTGTCAGGGGGAGCTCCTACGAGCAGTACTTC. Encoded protein: CASSAPVRGSSYEQYF. Together with reference TRBV9 and TRBJ2-7, the CDR3 gives the full variable domain: DSGVTQTPKHLITATGQRVTLRCSPRSGDLSVYWYQQSLDQGLQFLIQYYNGEERAKGNILERFSAQQFPDLHSELNLSSLELGDSALYFCASSAPVRGSSYEQYFGPGTRLTVT.